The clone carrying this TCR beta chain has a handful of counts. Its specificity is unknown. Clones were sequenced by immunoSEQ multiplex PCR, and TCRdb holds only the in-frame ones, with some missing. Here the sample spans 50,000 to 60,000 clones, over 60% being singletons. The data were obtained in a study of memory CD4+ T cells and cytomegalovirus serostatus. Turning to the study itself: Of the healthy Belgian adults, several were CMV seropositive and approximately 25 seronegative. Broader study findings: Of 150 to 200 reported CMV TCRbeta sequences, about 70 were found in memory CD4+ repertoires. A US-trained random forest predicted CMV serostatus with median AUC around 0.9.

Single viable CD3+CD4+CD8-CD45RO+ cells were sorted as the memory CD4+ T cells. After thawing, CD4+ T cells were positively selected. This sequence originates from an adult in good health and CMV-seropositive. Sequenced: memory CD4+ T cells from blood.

CDR3: CASSPRAALFDLAGTF. CDR3 nucleotides: TGTGCCAGCAGTCCTCGGGCTGCATTATTTGATCTTGCAGGCACCTTC. The rearrangement links TRBV6-6 to TRBJ1-2; D is unclear. V shed 5 bases and J shed 13 bases, with 29 bases lying between them. CDR1 MNHNY and CDR2 SVGAGI come from the germline V gene (reference sequence). The CDR3 is 16 residues long.